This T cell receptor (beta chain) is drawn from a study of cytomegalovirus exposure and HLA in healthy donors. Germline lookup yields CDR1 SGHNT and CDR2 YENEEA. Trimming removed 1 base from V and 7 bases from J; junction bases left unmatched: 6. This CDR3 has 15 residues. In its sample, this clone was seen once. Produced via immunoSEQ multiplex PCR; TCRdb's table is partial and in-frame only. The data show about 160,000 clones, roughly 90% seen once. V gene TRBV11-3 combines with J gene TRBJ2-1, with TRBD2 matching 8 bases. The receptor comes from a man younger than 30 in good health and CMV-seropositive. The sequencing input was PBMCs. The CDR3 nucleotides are TGTGCCAGCAGCTTAGTGGGCGGGAGGTTTAATGAGCAGTTCTTC. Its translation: CASSLVGGRFNEQFF.